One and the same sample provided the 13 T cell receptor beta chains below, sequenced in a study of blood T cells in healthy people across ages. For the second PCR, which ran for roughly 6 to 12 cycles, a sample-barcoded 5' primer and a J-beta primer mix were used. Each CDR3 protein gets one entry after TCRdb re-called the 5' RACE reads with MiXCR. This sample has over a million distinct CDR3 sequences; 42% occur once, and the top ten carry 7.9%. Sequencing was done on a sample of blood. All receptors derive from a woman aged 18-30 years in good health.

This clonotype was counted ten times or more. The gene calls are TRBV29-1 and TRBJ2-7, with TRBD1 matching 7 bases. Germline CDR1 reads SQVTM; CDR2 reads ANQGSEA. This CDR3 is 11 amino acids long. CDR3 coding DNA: TGCACCAAAACACAGGGGAACGAGCAGTACTTC. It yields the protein CTKTQGNEQYF.

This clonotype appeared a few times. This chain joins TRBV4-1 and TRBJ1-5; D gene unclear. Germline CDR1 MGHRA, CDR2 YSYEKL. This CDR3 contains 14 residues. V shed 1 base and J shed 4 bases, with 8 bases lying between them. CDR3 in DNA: TGCGCCAGCAGCCAAGGACCGCTTAATCAGCCCCAGCATTTT. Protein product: CASSQGPLNQPQHF.

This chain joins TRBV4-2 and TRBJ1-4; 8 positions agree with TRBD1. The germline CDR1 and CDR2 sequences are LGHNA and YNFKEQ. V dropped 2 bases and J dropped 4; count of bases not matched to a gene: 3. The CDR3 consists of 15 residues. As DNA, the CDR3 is TGTGCCAGCAGCCAAACGGACAGGGATAATGAAAAACTGTTTTTT. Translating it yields CASSQTDRDNEKLFF.

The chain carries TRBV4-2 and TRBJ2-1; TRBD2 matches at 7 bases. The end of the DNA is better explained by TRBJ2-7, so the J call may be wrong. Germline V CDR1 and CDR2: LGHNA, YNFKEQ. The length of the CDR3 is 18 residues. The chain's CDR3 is CASSQDPTSASSYNEQYF. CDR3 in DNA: TGTGCCAGCAGCCAAGATCCCACTAGCGCCAGCTCCTACAATGAGCAGTACTTC.

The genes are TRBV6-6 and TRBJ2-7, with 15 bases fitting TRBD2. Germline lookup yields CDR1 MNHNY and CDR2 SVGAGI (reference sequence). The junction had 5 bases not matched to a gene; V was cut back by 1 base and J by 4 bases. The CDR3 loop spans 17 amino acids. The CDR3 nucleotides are TGTGCCAGCAGTTACTGGACTAGCGGGAGGGCCAGATACGAGCAGTACTTC. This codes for CASSYWTSGRARYEQYF.

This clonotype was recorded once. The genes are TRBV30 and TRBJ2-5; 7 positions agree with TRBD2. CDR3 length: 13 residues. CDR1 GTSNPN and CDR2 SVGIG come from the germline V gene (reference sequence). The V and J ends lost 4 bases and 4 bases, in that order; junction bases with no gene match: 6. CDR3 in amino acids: CAWTPGGGETQYF. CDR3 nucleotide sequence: TGTGCCTGGACACCGGGGGGAGGAGAGACCCAGTACTTC.

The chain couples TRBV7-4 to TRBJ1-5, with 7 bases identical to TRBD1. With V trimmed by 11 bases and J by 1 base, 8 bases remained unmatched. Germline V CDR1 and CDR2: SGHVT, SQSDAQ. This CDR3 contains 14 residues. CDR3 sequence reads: CAASGGGSNQPQHF. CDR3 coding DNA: TGTGCCGCCTCAGGGGGAGGGAGCAATCAGCCCCAGCATTTT.

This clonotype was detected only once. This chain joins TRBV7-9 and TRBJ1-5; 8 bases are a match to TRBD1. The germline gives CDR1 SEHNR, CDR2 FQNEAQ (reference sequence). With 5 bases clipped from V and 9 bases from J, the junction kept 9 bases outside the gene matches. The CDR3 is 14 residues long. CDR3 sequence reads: CASSAGQGPGPQHF. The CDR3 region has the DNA TGTGCCAGCAGCGCCGGACAGGGCCCGGGGCCCCAGCATTTT.

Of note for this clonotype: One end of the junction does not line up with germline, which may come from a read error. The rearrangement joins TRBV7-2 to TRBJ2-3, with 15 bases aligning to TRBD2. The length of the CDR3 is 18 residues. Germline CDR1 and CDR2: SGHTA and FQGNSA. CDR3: CASSSSGLAGGRTETQYF. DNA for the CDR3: TGTGCCAGCAGCTCCTCGGGACTAGCGGGAGGTCGCACAGAGACGCAGTATTTT.

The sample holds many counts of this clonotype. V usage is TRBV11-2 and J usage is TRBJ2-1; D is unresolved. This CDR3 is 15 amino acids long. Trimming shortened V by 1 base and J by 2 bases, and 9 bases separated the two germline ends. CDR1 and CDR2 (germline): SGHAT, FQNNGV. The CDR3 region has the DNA TGTGCCAGCAGCTTAGTTGTTTCCCCCTACAATGAGCAGTTCTTC. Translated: CASSLVVSPYNEQFF.

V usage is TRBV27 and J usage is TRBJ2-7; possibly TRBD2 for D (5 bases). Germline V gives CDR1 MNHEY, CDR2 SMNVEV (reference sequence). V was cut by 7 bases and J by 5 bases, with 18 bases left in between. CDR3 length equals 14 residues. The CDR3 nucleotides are TGTGCCAGCACCGAATCTCCGGGGTCCCACGAGCAGTACTTC. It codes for CASTESPGSHEQYF.

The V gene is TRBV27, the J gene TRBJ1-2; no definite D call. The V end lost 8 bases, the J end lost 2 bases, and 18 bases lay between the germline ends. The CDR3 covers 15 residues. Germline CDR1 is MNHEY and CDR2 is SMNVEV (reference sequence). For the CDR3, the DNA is TGTGCCAGCGCCCAGCAAGGCGACTCCAACTATGGCTACACCTTC. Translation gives CASAQQGDSNYGYTF.

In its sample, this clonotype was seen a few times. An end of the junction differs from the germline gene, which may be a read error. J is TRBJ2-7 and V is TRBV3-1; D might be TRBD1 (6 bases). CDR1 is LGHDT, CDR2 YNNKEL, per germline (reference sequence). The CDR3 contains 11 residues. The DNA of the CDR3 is TGCGCCAGCAGCCAAGAGGGGGTCCAGTACTTC. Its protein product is CASSQEGVQYF.